The 6 T cell receptor beta chains given below trace back to one sample, sequenced in a study of T cell responses to AZD1222 COVID-19 vaccine. Sequencing was performed with immunoSEQ multiplex PCR; in TCRdb, only in-frame clones are kept and a portion is missing. The sample records about 99,000 clones, 80% to 90% being singletons. This specimen consisted of peripheral blood, obtained on day 0 of AZD1222 vaccination. The receptors shown here come from an adult in good health.

The gene calls are TRBV19 and TRBJ1-1; D is possibly TRBD1 (6 bases). V was shortened by 0 bases and J by 6 bases, with 8 bases between the two germline ends. CDR3 length equals 13 residues. From germline, CDR1 is LNHDA and CDR2 SQIVND (reference sequence). The CDR3 here is CASSIDRGSEAFF. The CDR3 DNA follows: TGTGCCAGTAGTATAGACAGGGGTTCTGAAGCTTTCTTT.

This sequence joins TRBV7-9 and TRBJ1-2; D is ambiguous. The CDR3 has 15 residues. Germline V CDR1 and CDR2: SEHNR, FQNEAQ (reference sequence). Trimming left V 5 bases short and J 2 bases short, with 15 bases between. CDR3 region: CASSLGTSGNYGYTF. CDR3 bases: TGTGCCAGCAGCCTCGGAACGTCTGGGAACTATGGCTACACCTTC.

The gene calls are TRBV6-5 and TRBJ1-2, with D possibly matching TRBD1 (5 bases). V was trimmed by 0 bases and J by 6 bases, leaving 17 bases between them. The length of the CDR3 is 16 residues. The germline gives CDR1 MNHEY, CDR2 SVGAGI. The CDR3 DNA reads as TGTGCCAGCAGTTACTCCTCCGGGAGGGGTAGGAATGGCTACACCTTC. It translates to CASSYSSGRGRNGYTF.

This chain connects TRBV28 to TRBJ2-7; D is possibly TRBD2 (5 bases). Germline V gives CDR1 MDHEN, CDR2 SYDVKM. This CDR3 region has 12 residues. The V and J ends lost 10 bases and 12 bases respectively, with 22 bases between them. The CDR3 sequence is CATGKVKTRRYF. The CDR3 region has the DNA TGTGCCACCGGGAAAGTGAAGACCCGGCGGTACTTC.

This chain connects TRBV10-3 to TRBJ1-6, with D unclear. This CDR3 contains 14 residues. Germline CDR1 reads ENHRY; CDR2 reads SYGVKD. The V and J ends lost 0 bases and 4 bases respectively, with 4 bases between them. CDR3 coding DNA: TGTGCCATCAGTGAGTCGCAGTATAATTCACCCCTCCACTTT. Encoded protein: CAISESQYNSPLHF.

The table lists this clone with a few counts. This sequence joins TRBV2 and TRBJ2-7; 7 bases fit TRBD1. The CDR3 has 14 residues. The V gene's germline CDR1 is SNHLY and CDR2 FYNNEI. V shed 7 bases and J 7 bases; nucleotides not matched to a gene: 13. CDR3 bases: TGTGCCAGCATTCCCCGACAGGGTCCGCGGGAGCAGTACTTC. Amino acids: CASIPRQGPREQYF.